This paragraph covers one T cell receptor (beta chain) sequence. Its antigen remains unknown. This specimen belongs to a study of blood T cells in healthy people across ages. General study results and limits: Per-million-T-cell TCR beta diversity fell roughly linearly with age.

Germline V CDR1 and CDR2: SGHDN, FVKESK. The junction had 9 bases not matched to a gene; V was cut back by 1 base and J by 1 base. The CDR3 is made up of 17 amino acids. The authors ran a second PCR of about 7 to 11 cycles using a sample-barcoded 5' primer and a J-beta primer mix. With 12 random nucleotides, a template-switch adaptor tagged each individual cDNA molecule. One entry per CDR3 protein results from TCRdb running MiXCR on the 5' RACE reads. Of 920,000 or so distinct CDR3 sequences listed, 40% to 55% are singletons. Source material: blood. The receptor comes from a woman aged 60-70 years in good health. The V gene is TRBV14, the J gene TRBJ2-7, with 8 bases lining up with TRBD2. The CDR3 is CASSQAFSGTLSYEQYF. For the CDR3, the DNA is TGTGCCAGCAGCCAAGCATTTAGCGGGACACTATCCTACGAGCAGTACTTC.